The following is a TCR beta chain sequence with its context. The target antigen is unknown. Trimming removed 2 bases at V and 2 bases at J, with 11 bases between. CDR1 is SGHRS and CDR2 is YFSETQ in the germline V gene. This CDR3 has 15 residues. Study-level findings and limits: Tumor memory CD4+ T cell TCR gene usage clustered with blood and lymph node memory CD4+ cells and lymph node naive CD4+ cells. Tumor Treg TCRs overlapped most with tumor naive CD4+ cells.

After constant-region reverse-primer amplification, full-length variable regions underwent semi-nested PCR with Nested Universal Primer A. TCRdb recomputed calls from the 5' RACE reads with MiXCR, one row per CDR3 protein. Of 7,000 or so distinct CDR3 sequences listed, approximately 70% are singletons. The sorted Tregs were CD4+CD25+CD127-/low cells. The TCR originated in a female donor with breast cancer. J is TRBJ1-5 and V is TRBV5-1; D is unresolved. The source material was tumor-infiltrating Tregs sorted from the breast tumor. CDR3 sequence (DNA): TGCGCCAGCAGCTTTTCAGGCGGGGGCAATCAGCCCCAGCATTTT. Residues: CASSFSGGGNQPQHF.